This is a list of T cell receptor beta chains from one sample in a study of vaccination effects on CD4 cells after COVID-19. For these TCRs, the target antigens are not known. TCRdb keeps only in-frame clones here, not all; method: immunoSEQ multiplex PCR. Among 70,000 or so clones listed, approximately 71% were seen once. Specimen: CD4+ T cells from PBMCs cultured without peptide, collected before COVID-19 vaccination. The receptors shown here come from a human donor who received a COVID-19 vaccine. Both conserved end residues are part of each CDR3. The order of the fields is clone size, D gene, J gene, V gene, CDR3 protein, CDR3 DNA. The D gene is left open where the match is weak. Rows may omit the clone size; those that give it use once, few, many or a size class.

clone_size: NA; d_call: NA; j_call: TRBJ1-6; v_call: TRBV28; cdr3_aa: CASVMAGGRSSPLHF; cdr3_nt: TGTGCCAGCGTAATGGCGGGAGGGAGAAGCTCACCCCTCCACTTT
clone_size: NA; d_call: TRBD2; j_call: TRBJ2-2; v_call: TRBV5-1; cdr3_aa: CASSSGTSVRSTGELFF; cdr3_nt: TGCGCCAGCAGCTCCGGGACTAGCGTTCGGAGCACCGGGGAGCTGTTTTTT
clone_size: NA; d_call: NA; j_call: TRBJ2-1; v_call: TRBV5-1; cdr3_aa: CASSLGGGALYNEQFF; cdr3_nt: TGCGCCAGCAGCTTGGGAGGGGGGGCCCTTTACAATGAGCAGTTCTTC
clone_size: once; d_call: NA; j_call: TRBJ1-6; v_call: TRBV27; cdr3_aa: CASSFLQVYSPLHF; cdr3_nt: TGTGCCAGCAGTTTCCTACAGGTCTATTCACCCCTCCACTTT
clone_size: NA; d_call: NA; j_call: TRBJ2-2; v_call: TRBV5-8; cdr3_aa: CASSLELGHNTGELFF; cdr3_nt: TGTGCCAGCAGCTTGGAACTAGGCCATAACACCGGGGAGCTGTTTTTT
clone_size: NA; d_call: NA; j_call: TRBJ1-1; v_call: TRBV6-5; cdr3_aa: CASSSIYTNTEAFF; cdr3_nt: TGTGCCAGCAGTTCAATATACACGAACACTGAAGCTTTCTTT
clone_size: NA; d_call: TRBD1; j_call: TRBJ2-5; v_call: TRBV4-1; cdr3_aa: CASSPQIMGTGRLGSQETQYF; cdr3_nt: TGCGCCAGCAGCCCCCAAATCATGGGGACAGGTCGTTTAGGGAGCCAAGAGACCCAGTACTTC
clone_size: NA; d_call: NA; j_call: TRBJ2-3; v_call: TRBV7-3; cdr3_aa: CASSLGGVTDTQYF; cdr3_nt: TGTGCCAGCAGCTTAGGAGGGGTCACAGATACGCAGTATTTT
clone_size: few; d_call: NA; j_call: TRBJ2-3; v_call: TRBV24-1; cdr3_aa: CATSPRDTSTDTQYF; cdr3_nt: TGTGCCACCAGTCCCCGGGACACAAGCACAGATACGCAGTATTTT
clone_size: few; d_call: NA; j_call: TRBJ1-6; v_call: TRBV24-1; cdr3_aa: CATSDPGIQSLHF; cdr3_nt: TGTGCCACCAGTGATCCGGGAATACAATCCCTCCACTTT
clone_size: NA; d_call: NA; j_call: TRBJ2-3; v_call: TRBV14; cdr3_aa: CASSQQGFTDTQYF; cdr3_nt: TGTGCCAGCAGCCAACAGGGGTTCACAGATACGCAGTATTTT
clone_size: NA; d_call: NA; j_call: TRBJ1-2; v_call: TRBV6-5; cdr3_aa: CASSYSSLGNGYTF; cdr3_nt: TGTGCCAGCAGTTACTCGAGTTTGGGGAATGGCTACACCTTC
clone_size: NA; d_call: TRBD2; j_call: TRBJ2-3; v_call: TRBV6-2/TRBV6-3; cdr3_aa: CASSRPPGTSGGGTQYF; cdr3_nt: TGTGCCAGCAGCCGACCCCCGGGGACTAGCGGAGGGGGTACGCAGTATTTT
clone_size: NA; d_call: NA; j_call: TRBJ1-3; v_call: TRBV5-1; cdr3_aa: CASSSGVGNTIYF; cdr3_nt: TGCGCCAGCAGCTCCGGGGTTGGAAACACCATATATTTT
clone_size: NA; d_call: TRBD2; j_call: TRBJ2-5; v_call: TRBV3-1/TRBV3-2; cdr3_aa: CASSPSRTSGQETQYF; cdr3_nt: TGTGCCAGCAGCCCCTCCCGGACTAGCGGCCAAGAGACCCAGTACTTC
clone_size: many; d_call: TRBD1; j_call: TRBJ1-2; v_call: TRBV18; cdr3_aa: CASSESGGPSIGYTF; cdr3_nt: TGTGCCAGCTCAGAATCAGGGGGGCCTTCGATTGGCTACACCTTC
clone_size: NA; d_call: NA; j_call: TRBJ1-4; v_call: TRBV6-6; cdr3_aa: CASKELATNEKLFF; cdr3_nt: TGTGCCAGCAAAGAGTTGGCAACTAATGAAAAACTGTTTTTT
clone_size: NA; d_call: NA; j_call: TRBJ2-5; v_call: TRBV30; cdr3_aa: CALSGGLRETQYF; cdr3_nt: TGTGCCCTTTCTGGGGGCCTGAGGGAGACCCAGTACTTC
clone_size: NA; d_call: TRBD1; j_call: TRBJ1-2; v_call: TRBV7-2; cdr3_aa: CASSSDRGVYGYTF; cdr3_nt: TGTGCCAGCAGCTCAGACAGGGGCGTCTATGGCTACACCTTC
clone_size: once; d_call: TRBD2; j_call: TRBJ2-5; v_call: TRBV7-2; cdr3_aa: CASSGGLAAARTQYF; cdr3_nt: TGTGCCAGCTCGGGTGGCCTAGCGGCTGCGCGGACCCAGTACTTC
clone_size: NA; d_call: NA; j_call: TRBJ2-1; v_call: TRBV7-2; cdr3_aa: CASSLQGSDEQFF; cdr3_nt: TGTGCCAGCAGCTTACAGGGAAGCGATGAGCAGTTCTTC
clone_size: NA; d_call: NA; j_call: TRBJ2-3; v_call: TRBV3-1/TRBV3-2; cdr3_aa: CASSRNRGGDTQYF; cdr3_nt: TGTGCCAGCAGCCGAAACAGGGGGGGAGATACGCAGTATTTT
clone_size: NA; d_call: NA; j_call: TRBJ1-1; v_call: TRBV7-9; cdr3_aa: CASSSGSERPEAFF; cdr3_nt: TGTGCCAGCAGCTCGGGGAGCGAGAGGCCTGAAGCTTTCTTT
clone_size: NA; d_call: NA; j_call: TRBJ2-1; v_call: TRBV6-5; cdr3_aa: CASSPHSPRGNEQFF; cdr3_nt: TGTGCCAGCAGTCCCCATTCGCCACGGGGGAATGAGCAGTTCTTC
clone_size: NA; d_call: NA; j_call: TRBJ1-1; v_call: TRBV7-9; cdr3_aa: CASSFQAGEAFF; cdr3_nt: TGTGCCAGCAGCTTCCAGGCGGGTGAAGCTTTCTTT
clone_size: NA; d_call: NA; j_call: TRBJ2-1; v_call: TRBV11-2; cdr3_aa: CASTKYNEQFF; cdr3_nt: TGTGCCAGCACCAAATACAATGAGCAGTTCTTC
clone_size: NA; d_call: NA; j_call: TRBJ2-2; v_call: TRBV6-5; cdr3_aa: CASSSIRAGQTGELFF; cdr3_nt: TGTGCCAGCAGTTCCATTAGGGCAGGTCAGACCGGGGAGCTGTTTTTT
clone_size: NA; d_call: TRBD2; j_call: TRBJ2-1; v_call: TRBV24-1; cdr3_aa: CATSDRASGGALNEQFF; cdr3_nt: TGTGCCACCAGTGATCGAGCTAGCGGGGGGGCGCTGAATGAGCAGTTCTTC
clone_size: few; d_call: TRBD1; j_call: TRBJ1-6; v_call: TRBV4-1; cdr3_aa: CASSPEVGQGAGSPLHF; cdr3_nt: TGCGCCAGCAGCCCCGAGGTGGGACAGGGGGCTGGATCACCCCTCCACTTT
clone_size: NA; d_call: NA; j_call: TRBJ2-1; v_call: TRBV2; cdr3_aa: CASNLRYNEQFF; cdr3_nt: TGTGCCAGCAACCTTAGGTACAATGAGCAGTTCTTC
clone_size: NA; d_call: TRBD1; j_call: TRBJ1-2; v_call: TRBV4-3; cdr3_aa: CASSQVDRGAYGYTF; cdr3_nt: TGCGCCAGCAGCCAAGTGGACAGGGGGGCCTATGGCTACACCTTC
clone_size: NA; d_call: NA; j_call: TRBJ1-2; v_call: TRBV27; cdr3_aa: CASSFGGPDNYGYTF; cdr3_nt: TGTGCCAGCAGTTTCGGGGGGCCGGATAACTATGGCTACACCTTC
clone_size: NA; d_call: TRBD1; j_call: TRBJ1-5; v_call: TRBV6-6; cdr3_aa: CASSRQGARDQPQHF; cdr3_nt: TGTGCCAGCAGCCGACAGGGGGCGAGAGATCAGCCCCAGCATTTT
clone_size: NA; d_call: TRBD1; j_call: TRBJ1-1; v_call: TRBV28; cdr3_aa: CASSLEQGEAFF; cdr3_nt: TGTGCCAGCAGTTTAGAACAGGGGGAAGCTTTCTTT
clone_size: NA; d_call: TRBD1; j_call: TRBJ1-4; v_call: TRBV14; cdr3_aa: CASSQDSRGRLRGTNEKLFF; cdr3_nt: TGTGCCAGCAGCCAAGATTCGAGGGGGCGCCTACGGGGGACTAATGAAAAACTGTTTTTT
clone_size: NA; d_call: NA; j_call: TRBJ2-5; v_call: TRBV7-2; cdr3_aa: CASSLSSGGLTVKTQYF; cdr3_nt: TGTGCCAGCAGCTTATCGTCCGGGGGGCTCACCGTGAAGACCCAGTACTTC
clone_size: NA; d_call: NA; j_call: TRBJ1-4; v_call: TRBV5-1; cdr3_aa: CASSPLGTTNEKLFF; cdr3_nt: TGCGCCAGCAGCCCTCTGGGGACAACTAATGAAAAACTGTTTTTT
clone_size: NA; d_call: NA; j_call: TRBJ2-3; v_call: TRBV6-2/TRBV6-3; cdr3_aa: CASSYGLISRTDTQYF; cdr3_nt: TGTGCCAGCAGTTACGGGCTTATATCCCGCACAGATACGCAGTATTTT
clone_size: NA; d_call: NA; j_call: TRBJ1-2; v_call: TRBV28; cdr3_aa: CASSSTGVSNYGYTF; cdr3_nt: TGTGCCAGCAGTTCTACAGGAGTTTCTAACTATGGCTACACCTTC
clone_size: NA; d_call: NA; j_call: TRBJ2-1; v_call: TRBV20-1; cdr3_aa: CSATGSTEQFF; cdr3_nt: TGCAGTGCTACAGGGAGTACTGAGCAGTTCTTC
clone_size: NA; d_call: TRBD2; j_call: TRBJ2-5; v_call: TRBV6-5; cdr3_aa: CASSYGGVRQETQYF; cdr3_nt: TGTGCCAGCAGTTACGGGGGGGTCAGACAAGAGACCCAGTACTTC
clone_size: NA; d_call: NA; j_call: TRBJ2-5; v_call: TRBV7-3; cdr3_aa: CASSLAGNQETQYF; cdr3_nt: TGTGCCAGCAGCTTAGCCGGGAATCAAGAGACCCAGTACTTC